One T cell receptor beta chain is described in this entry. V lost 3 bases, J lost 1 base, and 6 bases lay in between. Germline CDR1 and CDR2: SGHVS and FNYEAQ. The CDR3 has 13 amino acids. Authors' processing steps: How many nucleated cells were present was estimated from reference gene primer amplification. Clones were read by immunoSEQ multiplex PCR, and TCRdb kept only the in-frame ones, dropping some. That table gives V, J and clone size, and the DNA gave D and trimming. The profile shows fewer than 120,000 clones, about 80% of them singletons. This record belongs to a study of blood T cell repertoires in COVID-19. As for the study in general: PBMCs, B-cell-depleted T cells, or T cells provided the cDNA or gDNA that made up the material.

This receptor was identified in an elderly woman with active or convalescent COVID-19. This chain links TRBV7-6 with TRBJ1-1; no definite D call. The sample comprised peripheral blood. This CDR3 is CASSFSGNTEAFF. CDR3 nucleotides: TGTGCCAGCAGCTTTTCGGGGAACACTGAAGCTTTCTTT. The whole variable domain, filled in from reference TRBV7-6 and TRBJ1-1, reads GAGVSQSPRYKVTKRGQDVALRCDPISGHVSLYWYRQALGQGPEFLTYFNYEAQQDKSGLPNDRFSAERPEGSISTLTIQRTEQRDSAMYRCASSFSGNTEAFFGQGTRLTVV.